Following are 4 T cell receptor beta chains from one sample sequenced in a study of long-term antiretroviral therapy in people with HIV. With survey level as its setting, the immunoSEQ assay was v3.0. Profiling relied on immunoSEQ multiplex PCR, and the TCRdb table lists in-frame clones only, not all of them. The top ten clones hold roughly 10% of a sample with 25,000 to 35,000 clones, over 70% of them seen once. The sample consisted of unsorted PBMCs, taken almost 2.9 years after starting antiretroviral therapy. Every receptor here comes from a man aged 25 to 40 with HIV.

The V call is TRBV29-1, the J call TRBJ2-5, with TRBD1 matching over 7 bases. V shed 5 bases, J shed 6 bases, and the junction held 15 bases outside the gene matches. The germline V gene encodes CDR1 SQVTM and CDR2 ANQGSEA. This CDR3 is built from 15 residues. The CDR3 loop is CSVPSTGPWRKTQYF. The CDR3 DNA reads as TGCAGCGTTCCCTCGACAGGGCCCTGGAGGAAGACCCAGTACTTC.

This clone has a handful of counts. This chain links TRBV11-2 with TRBJ2-7, with 8 nucleotides matching TRBD1. Unmatched junction bases numbered 7, after V lost 5 bases and J lost 4 bases. Looked up from germline, CDR1 is SGHAT and CDR2 is FQNNGV. There are 14 residues in the CDR3. CDR3 sequence reads: CASSPPTGDYEQYF. The CDR3 DNA sequence: TGTGCCAGCAGCCCGCCGACAGGGGATTACGAGCAGTACTTC. The full variable domain, completed using reference TRBV11-2 and TRBJ2-7, is EAGVAQSPRYKIIEKRQSVAFWCNPISGHATLYWYQQILGQGPKLLIQFQNNGVVDDSQLPKDRFSAERLKGVDSTLKIQPAKLEDSAVYLCASSPPTGDYEQYFGPGTRLTVT.

This sequence joins TRBV19 and TRBJ2-7, with D tentatively TRBD2 (6 bases). Per the germline V gene, CDR1 is LNHDA and CDR2 is SQIVND (reference sequence). V lost 6 bases to trimming and J lost 0 bases, with 9 bases between them. The CDR3 runs 13 residues. CDR3: CASRGTSSYEQYF. The DNA of the CDR3 is TGTGCCAGTAGAGGGACTTCCTCCTACGAGCAGTACTTC.

The chain employs TRBV28 and TRBJ1-1; D perhaps matches TRBD1 (5 bases). Germline V gives CDR1 MDHEN, CDR2 SYDVKM. The CDR3 is made up of 15 amino acids. V gave up 5 bases and J gave up 4 bases, with 17 bases separating them. CDR3 residues: CASSILGGGGTEAFF. The CDR3, as DNA: TGTGCCAGCAGTATTCTGGGGGGTGGAGGCACTGAAGCTTTCTTT.